Listed below are T cell receptor beta chains from one sample, sequenced in a study of T-cell reconstitution after alpha-beta-depleted transplantation in children. TCRdb itself ran the PCR reads through MiXCR, one entry per CDR3 protein. The profile covers hundreds of thousands of distinct CDR3 sequences, with 12% appearing a single time and about 5.4% taken by the ten largest. The sequencing used PBMCs from the stem cell graft donor, collected from the stem cell graft. The receptors originated from a human donor who donated a stem cell graft to a child with combined immunodeficiency. The CDR3 runs from the conserved cysteine through the conserved F or W. The order of the fields is V gene, J gene, clone size, D gene, CDR3 protein, CDR3 DNA. A D gene is named only where the DNA matches it firmly. Expanded clones are given a class, and other clones once, few, many or no size at all.

>TRBV12-3/TRBV12-4|TRBJ2-5|.|.
CASSLAYAAYETQYF
TGTGCCAGCAGTTTAGCCTATGCGGCGTACGAGACCCAGTACTTC
>TRBV7-9|TRBJ2-7|.|TRBD1
CASSARDRDHEQYF
TGTGCCAGCAGCGCCCGGGACAGGGACCACGAGCAGTACTTC
>TRBV29-1|TRBJ2-1|many|.
CSVHEGGTIYNEQFF
TGCAGCGTTCACGAGGGCGGGACCATATACAATGAGCAGTTCTTC
>TRBV15|TRBJ1-5|few|TRBD1
CATDGTGVLGAPQHF
TGTGCCACCGACGGGACAGGGGTCCTCGGGGCGCCCCAGCATTTT
>TRBV29-1|TRBJ2-3|.|.
CSVYGDTQYF
TGCAGCGTTTATGGAGATACGCAGTATTTT
>TRBV6-2/TRBV6-3|TRBJ2-2|.|.
CATFTLDGRLLTGELFF
TGTGCCACCTTTACTCTTGACGGACGGTTACTCACCGGGGAGCTGTTTTTT
>TRBV3-1|TRBJ2-4|.|.
CASSHRRQLAKNIQYF
TGTGCCAGCAGCCACAGGCGGCAACTAGCCAAAAACATTCAGTACTTC
>TRBV3-1|TRBJ2-7|many|TRBD1
CASSLTGTGESEQYF
TGTGCCAGCAGTCTGACCGGGACAGGGGAAAGCGAGCAGTACTTC
>TRBV5-1|TRBJ2-3|.|TRBD2
CASSRDPSGSTDTQYF
TGCGCCAGCAGCAGGGATCCTAGCGGGAGCACAGATACGCAGTATTTT
>TRBV5-1|TRBJ2-1|.|TRBD1
CASGTGQGARNEQFF
TGCGCCAGCGGCACGGGACAGGGGGCAAGGAATGAGCAGTTCTTC
>TRBV3-1|TRBJ2-2|.|TRBD2
CASSQSGRGSGELFF
TGTGCCAGCAGCCAATCAGGGCGGGGGTCCGGGGAGCTGTTTTTT
>TRBV7-9|TRBJ2-6|many|.
CASSPRYSGANVLTF
TGTGCCAGCAGCCCTCGTTACTCTGGGGCCAACGTCCTGACTTTC
>TRBV7-2|TRBJ2-7|.|.
CASSSAGRLPYEQYF
TGTGCCAGCAGCTCTGCGGGCAGGTTACCCTACGAGCAGTACTTC
>TRBV7-9|TRBJ2-1|.|.
CASRYLANEQFF
TGTGCCAGCAGATATCTAGCAAATGAGCAGTTCTTC
>TRBV20-1|TRBJ1-5|many|.
CSARSLAGHQPQHF
TGCAGTGCTAGAAGTTTGGCAGGGCATCAGCCCCAGCATTTT
>TRBV12-3/TRBV12-4|TRBJ2-5|.|TRBD2
CASSPMGLAGEKETQYF
TGTGCCAGCAGTCCAATGGGACTAGCGGGAGAAAAGGAGACCCAGTACTTC
>TRBV20-1|TRBJ2-1|.|TRBD2
CSARAAAGGGENEQFF
TGCAGTGCTAGAGCGGCGGCGGGAGGGGGTGAGAATGAGCAGTTCTTC
>TRBV7-6|TRBJ2-1|few|.
CASSGDGASSYNEQFF
TGTGCCAGCAGCGGGGACGGGGCTAGCTCCTACAATGAGCAGTTCTTC
>TRBV2|TRBJ2-5|once|.
CATARGTVGAGETQYF
TGTGCCACTGCGCGCGGAACAGTCGGGGCGGGGGAGACCCAGTACTTC
>TRBV27|TRBJ2-3|few|.
CASSLYSAASTDTQYF
TGTGCCAGCAGTTTATATAGCGCCGCGAGCACAGATACGCAGTATTTT
>TRBV10-3|TRBJ1-1|many|.
CATLMGPGYTEAFF
TGTGCCACCCTGATGGGGCCCGGGTACACTGAAGCTTTCTTT
>TRBV20-1|TRBJ1-3|.|TRBD1
CSADNTDRGEDTIYF
TGCAGTGCTGATAACACCGACAGGGGCGAAGACACCATATATTTT
>TRBV5-1|TRBJ2-1|few|.
CASSLNGPYNEQFF
TGCGCCAGCAGCTTAAATGGCCCCTACAATGAGCAGTTCTTC
>TRBV12-3/TRBV12-4|TRBJ2-7|many|.
CASSYRDAGSTYEQYF
TGTGCCAGCAGTTACCGGGACGCCGGTAGCACCTACGAGCAGTACTTC
>TRBV12-3/TRBV12-4|TRBJ2-2|few|.
CASRAQETGELFF
TGTGCCAGCAGGGCACAGGAGACCGGGGAGCTGTTTTTT
>TRBV5-1|TRBJ2-5|few|TRBD2
CASSLVASGGSQETQYF
TGCGCCAGCAGCTTGGTGGCTAGCGGGGGCTCCCAAGAGACCCAGTACTTC
>TRBV28|TRBJ2-4|.|TRBD2
CASSFGLAGGLAKNIQYF
TGTGCCAGCAGTTTCGGACTAGCGGGGGGACTAGCCAAAAACATTCAGTACTTC
>TRBV7-3|TRBJ2-1|.|TRBD2
CASSLSGSGNEQFF
TGTGCCAGCAGCTTAAGCGGGAGCGGCAATGAGCAGTTCTTC
>TRBV20-1|TRBJ2-7|.|TRBD2
CCARDPGTSGRSSYEQYF
TGCTGTGCTAGAGACCCAGGGACTAGCGGAAGGAGCTCCTACGAGCAGTACTTC
>TRBV20-1|TRBJ2-3|.|.
CSAVGPKLAANRTDTQYF
TGCAGTGCCGTGGGGCCGAAACTAGCTGCAAACCGCACAGATACGCAGTATTTT
>TRBV12-3/TRBV12-4|TRBJ1-1|.|.
CASTQEARNTEAFF
TGTGCCAGCACCCAGGAGGCTCGGAACACTGAAGCTTTCTTT
>TRBV6-2/TRBV6-3|TRBJ2-2|many|TRBD1
CASGPDRGLTGELFF
TGTGCCAGCGGACCGGACAGGGGATTGACCGGGGAGCTGTTTTTT
>TRBV30|TRBJ2-7|.|.
CAWSVSPPSYEQYF
TGTGCCTGGAGCGTATCACCGCCCTCCTACGAGCAGTACTTC
>TRBV29-1|TRBJ2-3|.|.
CSVKSSTDTQYF
TGCAGCGTGAAAAGTAGCACAGATACGCAGTATTTT
>TRBV11-3|TRBJ2-1|few|TRBD2
CASSPELAGGGEQFF
TGTGCCAGCAGCCCCGAGTTAGCGGGAGGAGGTGAGCAGTTCTTC
>TRBV29-1|TRBJ2-1|few|TRBD1
CSVYGGQGGNEQFF
TGCAGCGTCTACGGGGGACAGGGAGGCAATGAGCAGTTCTTC
>TRBV7-2|TRBJ1-5|many|.
CASRRTADQPQHF
TGTGCCAGCAGGCGGACGGCGGATCAGCCCCAGCATTTT
>TRBV9|TRBJ2-1|many|.
CASSPSPGRPNNEQFF
TGTGCCAGCAGCCCCTCTCCAGGGAGACCGAACAATGAGCAGTTCTTC
>TRBV5-5|TRBJ2-7|.|TRBD1
CASGAGTGGYEQYF
TGTGCCAGCGGAGCCGGGACAGGCGGGTACGAGCAGTACTTC
>TRBV7-8|TRBJ2-1|few|TRBD2
CASSLGVRTSLTDNEQFF
TGTGCCAGCAGCTTAGGAGTTAGGACTAGCCTTACGGACAATGAGCAGTTCTTC
>TRBV20-1|TRBJ2-7|.|TRBD1
CSARDGDRGHEQYF
TGCAGTGCTAGAGATGGGGACAGGGGCCACGAGCAGTACTTC
>TRBV11-1|TRBJ1-4|.|.
CASSTPGHQREKLFF
TGTGCCAGCAGCACACCGGGACACCAAAGGGAAAAACTGTTTTTT
>TRBV7-3|TRBJ2-5|.|.
CASSGGGAKETQYF
TGTGCCAGCTCGGGTGGGGGGGCGAAAGAGACCCAGTACTTC